The 27 T cell receptor beta chains below all came from one sample that was sequenced in a study of CD8+ T cells in alopecia areata. Extraction of RNA preceded its reverse transcription into cDNA, which served as the sequencing template. The repertoire was sequenced with immunoSEQ multiplex PCR; TCRdb's copy has only in-frame clones and lacks some. This repertoire shows fewer than 250,000 clones, around 66% found once; its top ten account for 4% to 5%. The sample's treatment: oral pan-JAK inhibitor, 5-10 mg twice daily. This sample comprised CD4+ T cells sorted from blood, obtained at week 4, from a patient treated with tofacitinib. The receptors originated from a human donor with alopecia areata.

V is TRBV2 and J is TRBJ1-5; D may be TRBD1 (5 bases). The V gene lost 6 bases and the J gene lost 5 bases, with 17 bases spanning the gap. Germline assignment: CDR1 SNHLY and CDR2 FYNNEI. CDR3 length: 15 residues. The DNA for the CDR3 is TGTGCCAGCAGCGCGGACATTCTAACTGATCAGCCCCAGCATTTT. This codes for CASSADILTDQPQHF. The full variable domain, completed using reference TRBV2 and TRBJ1-5, is EPEVTQTPSHQVTQMGQEVILRCVPISNHLYFYWYRQILGQKVEFLVSFYNNEISEKSEIFDDQFSVERPDGSNFTLKIRSTKLEDSAMYFCASSADILTDQPQHFGDGTRLSIL.

The chain has TRBV7-9 and TRBJ2-7, with 8 positions matching TRBD1. After removal of 3 bases from V and 6 bases from J, the junction contained 7 bases not matched to a gene. Germline V CDR1 and CDR2: SEHNR, FQNEAQ (reference sequence). This CDR3 is 14 amino acids long. The CDR3 DNA sequence: TGTGCCAGCAGCTTCCTCGGGACAGGTGGCGAGCAGTACTTC. Protein product: CASSFLGTGGEQYF.

The V gene is TRBV6-6, the J gene TRBJ2-3; TRBD2 agrees at 13 bases. The CDR3 contains 16 residues. Germline CDR1 is MNHNY and CDR2 is SVGAGI (reference sequence). J gave up 2 bases and V 4 bases, and 3 bases lay outside the gene matches. The CDR3 here is CASSLGLAGTTDTQYF. The CDR3 coding sequence is TGTGCCAGCAGTTTGGGACTAGCGGGGACCACAGATACGCAGTATTTT.

This clone showed up just a few times. V is TRBV20-1 and J is TRBJ1-2; D is unresolved. V lost 2 bases and J 6 bases, leaving 4 bases between the germline ends. The germline V gene encodes CDR1 DFQATT and CDR2 SNEGSKA (reference sequence). CDR3 size: 10 residues. This CDR3 reads CSARRDGYTF. CDR3 nucleotide sequence: TGCAGTGCTAGAAGGGATGGCTACACCTTC.

The chain links TRBV5-1 to TRBJ1-2; D not certain. V lost 0 bases to trimming and J lost 6 bases, with 18 bases between them. CDR3 length equals 16 residues. Germline lookup yields CDR1 SGHRS and CDR2 YFSETQ. CDR3 loop: CASSLEGPRSKNGYTF. CDR3 DNA sequence: TGCGCCAGCAGCTTGGAGGGCCCACGTTCGAAGAATGGCTACACCTTC.

The chain has TRBV25-1 and TRBJ2-6; D perhaps matches TRBD1 (6 bases). Trimming left V 10 bases short and J 2 bases short, with 6 bases between. The germline gives CDR1 MGHDK, CDR2 SYGVNS. There are 12 residues in the CDR3. CDR3 loop: CATGAGANVLTF. The CDR3 bases are TGTGCCACAGGGGCTGGGGCCAACGTCCTGACTTTC.

This chain links TRBV19 with TRBJ1-2, with D maybe TRBD1 (5 bases). CDR1 LNHDA and CDR2 SQIVND come from the germline V gene (reference sequence). The CDR3 is made up of 12 amino acids. V was cut by 5 bases and J by 6 bases, with 10 bases left in between. The CDR3 DNA is TGTGCCAGTAGTGGGGCAGAAGATGGCTACACCTTC. Its translation: CASSGAEDGYTF.

The chain couples TRBV12-5 to TRBJ2-7; D unresolved. Trimming left V 0 bases short and J 4 bases short, with 16 bases between. The CDR3 has 16 residues. Looked up from germline, CDR1 is LGHNT and CDR2 is FRNRAP. CDR3 residues: CASGLVLGSDPYEQYF. Here the CDR3 DNA reads TGTGCTAGTGGTTTGGTACTCGGCTCAGACCCGTACGAGCAGTACTTC. The variable domain in full, with the rest retrieved from reference TRBV12-5 and TRBJ2-7, is DARVTQTPRHKVTEMGQEVTMRCQPILGHNTVFWYRQTMMQGLELLAYFRNRAPLDDSGMPKDRFSAEMPDATLATLKIQPSEPRDSAVYFCASGLVLGSDPYEQYFGPGTRLTVT.

Points on this clone: The same CDR3 arises from other DNA sequences in this sample as well. The chain links TRBV7-2 to TRBJ2-5; D ambiguous. There are 13 residues in the CDR3. Trimming left V 1 base short and J 2 bases short, with 5 bases between. Germline V gene lookup returns CDR1 SGHTA and CDR2 FQGNSA. The CDR3 protein is CASSLGQQETQYF. Written as DNA, the CDR3 is TGTGCCAGCAGCTTAGGGCAGCAAGAGACCCAGTACTTC.

The genes are TRBV7-2 and TRBJ1-6, with TRBD1 as a possible D gene (5 bases). The V gene lost 1 base and the J gene lost 6 bases, with 10 bases spanning the gap. CDR3 size: 15 residues. Germline lookup yields CDR1 SGHTA and CDR2 FQGNSA. The CDR3 nucleotides are TGTGCCAGCAGCTTAGTGGGGGTATCTAATTCACCCCTCCACTTT. Protein product: CASSLVGVSNSPLHF.

V is TRBV19 and J is TRBJ2-7; weak D call: TRBD1 (6 bases). Germline CDR1 is LNHDA and CDR2 is SQIVND (reference sequence). Trimming took 5 bases from V and 4 from J, leaving 12 bases between them. This CDR3 has 13 amino acids. CDR3: CASSYRVQYEQYF. CDR3 DNA: TGTGCCAGTAGTTACAGGGTTCAATACGAGCAGTACTTC.

This chain joins TRBV7-2 and TRBJ2-1, with D uncertain. The CDR3 runs 13 residues. With 5 bases removed from V and 5 bases from J, the gap between germline ends came to 10 bases. In germline, CDR1 is SGHTA, CDR2 FQGNSA. For the CDR3, the DNA is TGTGCCAGCAGCCCAACGCGCAACAATGAGCAGTTCTTC. Translation: CASSPTRNNEQFF.

The genes are TRBV30 and TRBJ2-5, with D possibly being TRBD2 (5 bases). The germline CDR1 and CDR2 sequences are GTSNPN and SVGIG (reference sequence). V was clipped by 1 base and J by 7 bases, with 19 bases between them. The CDR3 has 15 residues. CDR3 region: CAWSGSGGLIGTQYF. CDR3 in DNA: TGTGCCTGGAGTGGGTCGGGCGGACTGATCGGGACCCAGTACTTC.

The rearrangement joins TRBV30 to TRBJ2-3; D unresolved. Germline V gene sequence: CDR1 GTSNPN, CDR2 SVGIG (reference sequence). Trimming cost V 0 bases and J 5 bases, with 6 bases left between them. This CDR3 has 12 residues. The CDR3 region is CAWSVTEDTQYF. In nucleotides, the CDR3 is TGTGCCTGGAGTGTAACAGAAGATACGCAGTATTTT.

J is TRBJ1-1 and V is TRBV7-6; no clear D. V shed 1 base and J shed 1 base, with 4 bases lying between them. This CDR3 spans 13 amino acids. CDR1 is SGHVS, CDR2 FNYEAQ, per germline. The CDR3 DNA reads TGTGCCAGCAGCTTAGACCCGAACACTGAAGCTTTCTTT. Amino acids: CASSLDPNTEAFF.

The chain is built from TRBV18 and TRBJ1-6; TRBD1 might be the D (5 bases). CDR1 and CDR2 from the germline V gene are KGHSH and LQKENI. This CDR3 has 16 amino acids. V was shortened by 3 bases and J by 8 bases, with 17 bases between the two germline ends. The CDR3 DNA sequence: TGTGCCAGCTCACCTCAGGCCGGGGGACCCGATTCACCCCTCCACTTT. It translates to CASSPQAGGPDSPLHF.

This chain links TRBV6-1 with TRBJ2-5; 11 nucleotides line up with TRBD2. Germline V gene lookup returns CDR1 MNHNS and CDR2 SASEGT. The CDR3 covers 15 residues. Trimming removed 6 bases from V and 4 bases from J; junction bases left unmatched: 7. In DNA, the CDR3 is TGTGCCAGCAGGGTTAGCGGGGGGGCCCGAGAGACCCAGTACTTC. The encoded protein is CASRVSGGARETQYF.

The chain couples TRBV7-9 to TRBJ2-5; D may be TRBD2 (5 bases). This CDR3 has 13 amino acids. V lost 11 bases and J 9 bases, leaving 22 bases between the germline ends. The V gene's germline CDR1 is SEHNR and CDR2 FQNEAQ (reference sequence). DNA for the CDR3: TGTGCCGCTGACGGACTGCCTCCATCGGCCCAGTACTTC. Residues: CAADGLPPSAQYF.

V and J are TRBV28 and TRBJ2-5, with 12 bases fitting TRBD2. The CDR3 consists of 16 residues. V was clipped by 7 bases and J by 4 bases; unmatched bases: 10. CDR1 MDHEN and CDR2 SYDVKM come from the germline V gene. The DNA for the CDR3 is TGTGCCAGCATTCTAGCGGGGGGGCGGTCGGGAGAGACCCAGTACTTC. The encoded protein is CASILAGGRSGETQYF.

This clone occurred once. The germline gene is not matched at one end of the junction; a read error may be the cause. The chain couples TRBV6-5 to TRBJ2-1; 10 positions agree with TRBD2. There are 13 residues in the CDR3. CDR1 and CDR2 (germline): MNHEY, SVGAGI. Here the CDR3 reads CASSYSSGTSAIF. The CDR3 DNA is TGTGCCAGCAGTTACTCGTCGGGGACTAGCGCGATCTTC.

The chain has TRBV27 and TRBJ2-3; 7 bases agree with TRBD2. Germline values: CDR1 MNHEY, CDR2 SMNVEV (reference sequence). The CDR3 extends over 15 amino acids. V trimming: 5 bases; J trimming: 0 bases; junction bases outside the gene matches: 5. In nucleotides, the CDR3 is TGTGCCAGCAGTAAAAGACTAGCCAGCACAGATACGCAGTATTTT. Translation gives CASSKRLASTDTQYF.

This chain links TRBV7-2 with TRBJ2-7; the D gene is possibly TRBD1 (6 bases). The V gene lost 7 bases and the J gene lost 2 bases, with 15 bases spanning the gap. CDR3 size: 14 residues. Germline values: CDR1 SGHTA, CDR2 FQGNSA. The CDR3 loop is CASTPGANTYEQYF. CDR3 bases: TGTGCCAGCACCCCAGGGGCGAATACCTACGAGCAGTACTTC.

This clone was counted only a few times. J is TRBJ1-2 and V is TRBV4-1; 8 nucleotides align to TRBD1. After removal of 4 bases from V and 4 bases from J, the junction contained 5 bases not matched to a gene. The CDR3 has 14 amino acids. CDR1 MGHRA and CDR2 YSYEKL come from the germline V gene. The CDR3 sequence is CASSPPTGGYGYTF. The CDR3 DNA reads as TGCGCCAGCAGCCCACCTACAGGGGGCTATGGCTACACCTTC.

This chain joins TRBV9 and TRBJ2-2, with 10 bases that match TRBD1. V gave up 6 bases and J gave up 5 bases; unmatched junction bases: 7. Looked up from germline, CDR1 is SGDLS and CDR2 is YYNGEE. The CDR3 extends over 15 amino acids. The CDR3 reads CASTGTGELTGELFF. The CDR3 nucleotides are TGTGCCAGCACCGGGACAGGGGAGTTAACCGGGGAGCTGTTTTTT.

This clone occurred once. The CDR3 is CASGQGWDSPLHF. In DNA, the CDR3 is TGCGCCAGCGGACAGGGGTGGGATTCACCCCTCCACTTT. V gene TRBV4-3 combines with J gene TRBJ1-6; 9 nucleotides align to TRBD1. Trimming cost V 8 bases and J 8 bases; bases outside gene matches: 4. CDR1 and CDR2 (germline): LGHNA, YSLEER. The CDR3 covers 13 residues.

This clone has a handful of counts. In the same sample, other DNA sequences code for this CDR3. The CDR3 sequence is CSVDGLTEAFF. The CDR3 bases are TGCAGCGTGGACGGACTCACTGAAGCTTTCTTT. V and J are TRBV29-1 and TRBJ1-1; D gene unclear. V gave up 6 bases and J gave up 4 bases, with 9 bases separating them. The CDR3 length is 11 residues. The germline V gene has CDR1 SQVTM and CDR2 ANQGSEA. Drawing the rest from reference TRBV29-1 and TRBJ1-1, the complete variable domain is SAVISQKPSRDICQRGTSLTIQCQVDSQVTMMFWYRQQPGQSLTLIATANQGSEATYESGFVIDKFPISRPNLTFSTLTVSNMSPEDSSIYLCSVDGLTEAFFGQGTRLTVV.

This clone showed up just a few times. This chain joins TRBV6-5 and TRBJ2-7; D is perhaps TRBD2 (7 bases). The germline CDR1 and CDR2 sequences are MNHEY and SVGAGI. Trimming took off 6 bases at V and 1 base at J, with 16 bases between the two ends. The CDR3 is 15 residues long. CDR3 sequence: CASRARGAQSYEQYF. In nucleotides, the CDR3 is TGTGCCAGCAGGGCTCGGGGGGCGCAGTCCTACGAGCAGTACTTC.